Shown below are 22 T cell receptor beta chains from a single sample sequenced in a study of blood T cells in healthy people across ages. Primed by a sample-barcoded 5' primer and a J-beta primer mix, a second PCR proceeded for about 6 to 11 cycles. TCRdb recomputed calls from the 5' RACE reads with MiXCR, one row per CDR3 protein. The data contain about 970,000 distinct CDR3 sequences, roughly 51% of them singletons. Sequenced: blood. The receptor set was obtained from a woman aged 60-75 years in good health.

The chain couples TRBV7-2 to TRBJ2-3, with a possible D match to TRBD2 (6 bases). The CDR3 length is 12 residues. Germline V gene lookup returns CDR1 SGHTA and CDR2 FQGNSA. V dropped 8 bases and J dropped 4 bases, with 10 bases sitting between them. The CDR3 protein is CASGSGADTQYF. CDR3 DNA sequence: TGTGCCAGCGGCTCGGGGGCAGATACGCAGTATTTT.

V is TRBV3-1 and J is TRBJ1-2, with D tentatively TRBD1 (6 bases). The ends were cut back, 1 base at V and 7 bases at J, with 10 bases in the middle. This CDR3 has 13 amino acids. Germline V gene sequence: CDR1 LGHDT, CDR2 YNNKEL (reference sequence). The CDR3 coding sequence is TGTGCCAGCAGCCAAGGGGGGGCGGGTGGCTACACCTTC. Protein sequence: CASSQGGAGGYTF.

This chain links TRBV10-3 with TRBJ2-1; TRBD2 agrees at 12 bases. The J segment lost 5 bases and the V segment lost 6 bases, leaving 5 bases of the junction unmatched. CDR1 is ENHRY, CDR2 SYGVKD, per germline. This CDR3 is 15 amino acids long. CDR3 region: CAIRPGLAGNNEQFF. CDR3 nucleotides: TGTGCCATCAGACCCGGACTAGCGGGAAACAATGAGCAGTTCTTC.

The sample holds a few counts of this clonotype. The CDR3 loop is CSVVYQETQYF. In DNA, the CDR3 is TGCAGTGTGGTGTACCAAGAGACCCAGTACTTC. V gene TRBV20-1 combines with J gene TRBJ2-5, with no clear D. Trimming cost V 7 bases and J 0 bases, with 6 bases left between them. The CDR3 has 11 amino acids. Germline V lookup: CDR1 DFQATT, CDR2 SNEGSKA (reference sequence).

Only a few counts were recorded for this clonotype. V is TRBV4-1 and J is TRBJ2-2, with D possibly being TRBD1 (6 bases). Trimming pared 6 bases from V and 5 bases from J, leaving 16 bases between. This CDR3 is built from 15 residues. CDR1 is MGHRA, CDR2 YSYEKL, per germline. CDR3 region: CASSSGTWSTGELFF. The CDR3 nucleotides are TGCGCCAGCAGTTCCGGGACATGGTCGACCGGGGAGCTGTTTTTT.

The chain couples TRBV28 to TRBJ2-7; the D call may be TRBD1 or TRBD2 (5 bases each). Trimming pared 6 bases from V and 3 bases from J, leaving 18 bases between. This CDR3 has 15 amino acids. Germline CDR1 reads MDHEN; CDR2 reads SYDVKM. The CDR3 loop is CASSTHHRGGYEQYF. In nucleotides, the CDR3 is TGTGCCAGCAGCACCCACCACCGTGGGGGCTACGAGCAGTACTTC.

This chain joins TRBV29-1 and TRBJ2-4; 12 nucleotides match TRBD2. After removal of 4 bases from V and 3 bases from J, the junction contained 10 bases not matched to a gene. Germline V gives CDR1 SQVTM, CDR2 ANQGSEA. The CDR3 has 17 residues. The CDR3 nucleotides read TGCAGCGTTGGTGGTACTAGCGGGAGGTCCGGCAAAAACATTCAGTACTTC. Translated, it gives CSVGGTSGRSGKNIQYF.

On this clonotype: A read error may account for a junction end that differs from germline. CDR3 nucleotide sequence: TGCAGTGCCCTCCGGGAATTACACTACGAGCAGCACTTC. It yields the protein CSALRELHYEQHF. The chain has TRBV20-1 and TRBJ2-7; D might be TRBD2 (5 bases). There are 13 residues in the CDR3. Germline V CDR1 and CDR2: DFQATT, SNEGSKA (reference sequence).

This clonotype came up a few times. The J gene is TRBJ2-5, the V gene TRBV2; D gene uncertain. The CDR3 has 13 residues. CDR1 is SNHLY and CDR2 is FYNNEI in the germline V gene. V was pared by 4 bases and J by 2 bases, with 8 bases between. CDR3: CASSVGWQETQYF. CDR3 DNA sequence: TGTGCCAGCAGTGTCGGATGGCAAGAGACCCAGTACTTC. Using reference TRBV2 and TRBJ2-5 for the parts outside the CDR3, the full variable domain is EPEVTQTPSHQVTQMGQEVILRCVPISNHLYFYWYRQILGQKVEFLVSFYNNEISEKSEIFDDQFSVERPDGSNFTLKIRSTKLEDSAMYFCASSVGWQETQYFGPGTRLLVL.

This clonotype appeared a few times. V gene TRBV7-2 combines with J gene TRBJ2-3, with 12 bases matching TRBD2. Per the germline V gene, CDR1 is SGHTA and CDR2 is FQGNSA. The CDR3 is 16 amino acids. J was trimmed by 5 bases and V by 4 bases; bases with no gene match: 7. CDR3 sequence (DNA): TGTGCCAGCAGCTCCCTGACTAGCGGGAGTGGAGATACGCAGTATTTT. Translated, it gives CASSSLTSGSGDTQYF.

The chain is built from TRBV25-1 and TRBJ1-1; TRBD1 agrees at 8 bases. CDR1 and CDR2 from the germline V gene are MGHDK and SYGVNS. The CDR3 is 15 residues long. The V and J ends lost 5 bases and 5 bases, in that order; junction bases with no gene match: 10. In DNA, the CDR3 is TGTGCCAGCAGTCCCCCACAGGGGGAATCGACTGAAGCTTTCTTT. It is translated as CASSPPQGESTEAFF.

With respect to this clonotype: Being one base from a much bigger clone, this may be a read error. V gene TRBV7-2 combines with J gene TRBJ2-5; no clear D gene. CDR1 and CDR2 (germline): SGHTA, FQGNSA. V was cut by 5 bases and J by 5 bases, with 9 bases left in between. CDR3 length: 12 residues. CDR3 DNA: TGTGCCAGCAGCCACGCGTGGGAGACCCAGTACTTC. As protein: CASSHAWETQYF.

This clonotype was observed a few times. V is TRBV28 and J is TRBJ2-2, with no clear D. The CDR3 is 14 amino acids. The germline CDR1 and CDR2 sequences are MDHEN and SYDVKM. With 6 bases removed from V and 4 bases from J, the gap between germline ends came to 12 bases. The CDR3 loop reads CASRSGSSTGELFF. CDR3 DNA: TGTGCCAGCAGGTCTGGGTCGTCCACCGGGGAGCTGTTTTTT. Looking up the rest from reference TRBV28 and TRBJ2-2 gives the full variable domain: DVKVTQSSRYLVKRTGEKVFLECVQDMDHENMFWYRQDPGLGLRLIYFSYDVKMKEKGDIPEGYSVSREKKERFSLILESASTNQTSMYLCASRSGSSTGELFFGEGSRLTVL.

This clonotype was counted a few times. The chain carries TRBV10-3 and TRBJ2-1; no clear D. V was pared by 3 bases and J by 6 bases, with 12 bases between. The CDR3 runs to 14 residues. CDR1 and CDR2 from the germline V gene are ENHRY and SYGVKD. The CDR3 reads CAISESLVGNEQFF. CDR3 nucleotide sequence: TGTGCCATCAGTGAATCCTTAGTGGGCAATGAGCAGTTCTTC.

The chain uses TRBV3-1 and TRBJ2-7, with D perhaps matching TRBD1 (6 bases). The V gene lost 7 bases and the J gene lost 2 bases, with 18 bases spanning the gap. Germline values: CDR1 LGHDT, CDR2 YNNKEL (reference sequence). The CDR3 has 15 amino acids. The CDR3 protein is CASIRTTGWAYEQYF. For the CDR3, the DNA is TGTGCCAGCATCCGAACCACAGGGTGGGCCTACGAGCAGTACTTC.

This clonotype turned up a few times. The chain has TRBV5-6 and TRBJ2-5; perhaps TRBD1 as D (5 bases). The CDR3 runs to 12 residues. V was shortened by 4 bases and J by 4 bases, with 8 bases between the two germline ends. Per the germline V gene, CDR1 is SGHDT and CDR2 is YYEEEE. In DNA form, the CDR3 reads TGTGCCAGCAGCCAGGGTGCAGAGACCCAGTACTTC. It is translated as CASSQGAETQYF.

This clonotype was detected only a few times. This sequence joins TRBV20-1 and TRBJ1-6; no definite D call. CDR3 length equals 13 residues. V shed 2 bases and J shed 5 bases, with 7 bases lying between them. Looked up from germline, CDR1 is DFQATT and CDR2 is SNEGSKA (reference sequence). The CDR3 protein is CSARRQNNSPLHF. Written as DNA, the CDR3 is TGCAGTGCTAGACGGCAGAATAATTCACCCCTCCACTTT.

The chain joins TRBV4-1 to TRBJ2-4; maybe TRBD1 (7 bases). The DNA end lines up better with TRBJ2-7; the J call may be wrong. The CDR3 runs to 14 residues. Germline V CDR1 and CDR2: MGHRA, YSYEKL. DNA of the CDR3: TGCGCCAGCAGCCAACGAGACAGGGACTCCGAGCAGTACTTC. Its translation is CASSQRDRDSEQYF.

The V call is TRBV7-2, the J call TRBJ2-7; tentative D call: TRBD2 (5 bases). TRBJ2-5 matches the DNA end more closely, so the J call is doubtful. CDR3 length equals 18 residues. Germline-derived CDR1 and CDR2 are SGHTA and FQGNSA. This chain's CDR3 is CASSSTAPGRWRAETQYF. CDR3 sequence (DNA): TGTGCCAGCAGCAGTACCGCCCCTGGCAGGTGGCGGGCAGAGACCCAGTACTTC.

The sample holds a few counts of this clonotype. The chain carries TRBV27 and TRBJ2-7, with D perhaps matching TRBD1 (6 bases). Germline assignment: CDR1 MNHEY and CDR2 SMNVEV (reference sequence). CDR3 length: 16 amino acids. V was pared by 0 bases and J by 1 base, with 13 bases between. The CDR3 DNA sequence: TGTGCCAGCAGTTTATCGATAGGGACACTGTCCTACGAGCAGTACTTC. This codes for CASSLSIGTLSYEQYF.

The rearrangement uses TRBV10-3 and TRBJ2-5; the D gene is possibly TRBD1 (6 bases). Per the germline V gene, CDR1 is ENHRY and CDR2 is SYGVKD. V lost 8 bases, J lost 0 bases, and 13 bases lay in between. The CDR3 extends over 14 amino acids. CDR3 in DNA: TGTGCCATCGGTGGACAGCCGTACCAAGAGACCCAGTACTTC. This sequence encodes CAIGGQPYQETQYF.

This clonotype was counted a few times. The CDR3 bases are TGTGCCAGCAGTTATGGTCAGGGCAGGCAGCCCCAGCATTTT. Its protein product is CASSYGQGRQPQHF. J is TRBJ1-5 and V is TRBV6-6, with a weak D call TRBD1 (5 bases). Germline V gene sequence: CDR1 MNHNY, CDR2 SVGAGI (reference sequence). The CDR3 totals 14 residues. V was shortened by 3 bases and J by 7 bases, with 13 bases between the two germline ends.